This TCR beta chain was obtained from a study of CD8 T cells in ankylosing spondylitis. This clonotype has only a few counts. Its antigen is undetermined. Study-wide results and caveats: In ankylosing spondylitis patients, matched synovial fluid reportedly showed significant enrichment of disease-linked clones. Made up of eight highly homologous variants, a TCR beta motif appeared characteristic of ankylosing spondylitis blood. Reactive arthritis synovial fluid and blood were previously reported to contain some motif variants.

With molecular barcodes, quantitative 5'-RACE was used to make the TCR beta libraries. TCRdb re-called the 5' RACE reads through MiXCR, storing one row per CDR3 protein. In the table there are around 890,000 distinct CDR3 sequences, about an eighth of which are singletons. The length of the CDR3 is 12 residues. From germline, CDR1 is DFQATT and CDR2 SNEGSKA (reference sequence). Trimming cost V 3 bases and J 3 bases, with 9 bases left between them. The chain recombines TRBV20-1 with TRBJ2-7, with D possibly TRBD2 on 6 matching bases. Sequencing was performed on blood, either unsorted or a sorted T cell fraction (not recorded which). This receptor was identified in a male donor with ankylosing spondylitis. For the CDR3, the DNA is TGCAGTGCTAGGGACTACTACTACGAGCAGTACTTC. Amino acids: CSARDYYYEQYF.